These 9 T cell receptor beta chains came from one sample sequenced in a study of OX40 agonist ivuxolimab in advanced cancers. Profiled with immunoSEQ multiplex PCR; TCRdb holds only in-frame clones, not every one. The sample carries about 73,000 clones, around 90% recorded once. Sample: CD4+ or CD8+ T cells sorted from blood, taken in a trial of the OX40 agonist ivuxolimab. All receptors come from an adult with an advanced solid tumor such as melanoma, head and neck, liver or kidney cancer.

This clone was picked up one time. J is TRBJ1-6 and V is TRBV7-2; D unclear. The CDR3 has 12 amino acids. The V and J ends lost 5 bases and 7 bases respectively, with 6 bases between them. CDR1 and CDR2 (germline): SGHTA, FQGNSA. CDR3 coding DNA: TGTGCCAGCAGCAACAGCAATTCACCCCTCCACTTT. This gives the protein CASSNSNSPLHF.

This chain joins TRBV6-1 and TRBJ2-7; 8 nucleotides match TRBD1. This CDR3 spans 12 amino acids. Unmatched junction bases numbered 2, after V lost 7 bases and J lost 3 bases. Germline lookup yields CDR1 MNHNS and CDR2 SASEGT. The CDR3 reads CASKTGVYEQYF. DNA of the CDR3: TGTGCCAGCAAGACAGGGGTCTACGAGCAGTACTTC.

The genes are TRBV28 and TRBJ1-5, with D possibly matching TRBD1 (6 bases). The CDR3 consists of 14 residues. Trimming removed 6 bases at V and 7 bases at J, with 16 bases between. Germline lookup yields CDR1 MDHEN and CDR2 SYDVKM. The CDR3 reads CASRASGAGQPQHF. CDR3 in DNA: TGTGCCAGCAGGGCTTCGGGGGCGGGGCAGCCCCAGCATTTT.

The J gene is TRBJ2-7, the V gene TRBV7-2; D may be TRBD1 (6 bases). V was shortened by 3 bases and J by 1 base, with 10 bases between the two germline ends. The CDR3 sequence is 14 residues long. CDR1 is SGHTA and CDR2 is FQGNSA in the germline V gene. In nucleotides, the CDR3 is TGTGCCAGCAGCTTCGCAGGGGTGTCCTACGAGCAGTACTTC. Translated, it gives CASSFAGVSYEQYF.

This chain connects TRBV6-1 to TRBJ2-3, with D maybe TRBD1 (5 bases). Germline CDR1 is MNHNS and CDR2 is SASEGT. V was clipped by 7 bases and J by 0 bases, with 11 bases between them. The CDR3 is made up of 14 amino acids. CDR3 loop: CASTREWSTDTQYF. The CDR3 coding sequence is TGTGCCAGCACCAGGGAATGGAGCACAGATACGCAGTATTTT.

The chain links TRBV27 to TRBJ2-3; TRBD2 aligns across 7 bases. V trimming: 5 bases; J trimming: 3 bases; junction bases outside the gene matches: 8. This CDR3 region has 15 residues. In germline, CDR1 is MNHEY, CDR2 SMNVEV (reference sequence). CDR3 loop: CASSLWLADTDTQYF. Here the CDR3 DNA reads TGTGCCAGCAGTCTTTGGCTAGCGGATACAGATACGCAGTATTTT.

CDR3 DNA: TGTGCCAGTGGGCTTCTTAATGAAAAACTGTTTTTT. It translates to CASGLLNEKLFF. The V and J genes are TRBV27 and TRBJ1-4; D gene unclear. This CDR3 spans 12 amino acids. Germline V gene lookup returns CDR1 MNHEY and CDR2 SMNVEV (reference sequence). Trimming stripped 9 bases from V and 4 bases from J, with 9 bases between.

Regarding this clone: The same CDR3 can be traced to other DNA sequences in this sample. The chain joins TRBV7-3 to TRBJ2-7; D remains ambiguous. The V gene lost 1 base and the J gene lost 0 bases, with 4 bases spanning the gap. The CDR3 spans 13 residues. The germline V gene has CDR1 SGHTA and CDR2 FQGTGA. CDR3 DNA: TGTGCCAGCAGCTTAAGGGCCTCCTACGAGCAGTACTTC. It yields the protein CASSLRASYEQYF.

Remarks on this clone: The sample carries other DNA sequences with the same CDR3. The chain couples TRBV5-1 to TRBJ2-5; 7 positions agree with TRBD1. CDR1 is SGHRS and CDR2 is YFSETQ in the germline V gene. Trimming at V came to 4 bases and at J to 2 bases, leaving 5 bases not matched to a gene. The CDR3 is 14 amino acids. The CDR3 region has the DNA TGCGCCAGCAGCCCCGGGACAGAGCAAGAGACCCAGTACTTC. This sequence encodes CASSPGTEQETQYF.